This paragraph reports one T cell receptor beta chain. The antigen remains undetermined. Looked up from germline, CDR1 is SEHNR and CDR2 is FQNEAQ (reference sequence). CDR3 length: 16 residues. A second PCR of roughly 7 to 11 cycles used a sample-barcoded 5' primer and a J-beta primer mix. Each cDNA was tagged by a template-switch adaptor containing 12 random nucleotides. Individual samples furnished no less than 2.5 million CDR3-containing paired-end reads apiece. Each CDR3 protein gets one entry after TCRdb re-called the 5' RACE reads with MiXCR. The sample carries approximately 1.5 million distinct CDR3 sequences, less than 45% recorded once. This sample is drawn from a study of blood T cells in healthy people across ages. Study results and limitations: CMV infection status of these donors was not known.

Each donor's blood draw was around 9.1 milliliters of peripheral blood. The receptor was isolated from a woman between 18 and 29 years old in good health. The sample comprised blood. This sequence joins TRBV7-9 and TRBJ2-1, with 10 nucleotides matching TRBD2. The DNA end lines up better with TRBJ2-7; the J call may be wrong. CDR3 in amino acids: CASSSPGLADYNEQYF. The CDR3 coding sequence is TGTGCCAGCAGCTCCCCCGGACTAGCGGATTACAATGAGCAGTACTTC.